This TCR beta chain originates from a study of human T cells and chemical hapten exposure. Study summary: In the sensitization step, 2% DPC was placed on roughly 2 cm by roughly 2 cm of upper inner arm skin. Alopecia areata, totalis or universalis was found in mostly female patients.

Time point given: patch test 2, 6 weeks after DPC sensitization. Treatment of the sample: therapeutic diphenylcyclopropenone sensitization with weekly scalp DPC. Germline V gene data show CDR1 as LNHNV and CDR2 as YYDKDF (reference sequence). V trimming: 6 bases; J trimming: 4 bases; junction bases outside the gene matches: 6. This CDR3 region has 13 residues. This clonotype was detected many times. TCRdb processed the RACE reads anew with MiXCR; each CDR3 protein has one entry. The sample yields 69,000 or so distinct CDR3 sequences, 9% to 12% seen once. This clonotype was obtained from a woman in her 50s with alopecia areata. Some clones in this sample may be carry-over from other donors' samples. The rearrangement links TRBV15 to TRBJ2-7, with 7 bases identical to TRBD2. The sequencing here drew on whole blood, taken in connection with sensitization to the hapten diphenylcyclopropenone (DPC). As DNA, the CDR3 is TGTGCCACCAGGCCAGCGGGGTTGTACGAGCAGTACTTC. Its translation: CATRPAGLYEQYF. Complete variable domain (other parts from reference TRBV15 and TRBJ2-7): DAMVIQNPRYQVTQFGKPVTLSCSQTLNHNVMYWYQQKSSQAPKLLFHYYDKDFNNEADTPDNFQSRRPNTSFCFLDIRSPGLGDTAMYLCATRPAGLYEQYFGPGTRLTVT.